This TCR beta chain was sequenced during a study of blood T cell repertoires in COVID-19. Study-wide background: Samples came from the United States, Italy and Spain, spanning acute and convalescent COVID-19. In each case, the material was cDNA or gDNA derived from T cells, B-cell-depleted T cells, or PBMCs.

With 6 bases removed from V and 0 bases from J, the gap between germline ends came to 8 bases. The CDR3 covers 14 residues. Germline-derived CDR1 and CDR2 are SNHLY and FYNNEI. All enrollees were roughly 18 to 90 years old and from 24 US areas. What the recovered Cohort 3 donors had was two negative PCRs, clearance, or symptom resolution. This clone was detected a few times. Assay used: immunoSEQ multiplex PCR; TCRdb lists only in-frame clones, some missing. The sample has around 300,000 clones; 70% to 90% are singletons. The sample comprised PBMCs or T cells enriched from blood (not recorded which). This chain uses TRBV2 with TRBJ1-4; D is uncertain. The clonotype originates from a woman aged 40 to 50 who had recovered from COVID-19. CDR3 DNA sequence: TGTGCCAGCAGCCTACCTGCAACTAATGAAAAACTGTTTTTT. Its protein is CASSLPATNEKLFF.